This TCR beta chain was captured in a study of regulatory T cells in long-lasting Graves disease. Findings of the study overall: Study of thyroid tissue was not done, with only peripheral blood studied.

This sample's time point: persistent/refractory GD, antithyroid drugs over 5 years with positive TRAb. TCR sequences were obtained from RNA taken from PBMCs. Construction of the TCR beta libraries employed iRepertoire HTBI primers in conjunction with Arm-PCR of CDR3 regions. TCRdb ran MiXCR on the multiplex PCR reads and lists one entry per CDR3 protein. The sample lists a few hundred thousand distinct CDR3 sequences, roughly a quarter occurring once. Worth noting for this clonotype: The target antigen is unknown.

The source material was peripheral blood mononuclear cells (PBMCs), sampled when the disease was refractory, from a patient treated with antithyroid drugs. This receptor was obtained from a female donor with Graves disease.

This CDR3 reads CASSRPAGSYEQYF. The CDR3 DNA sequence: TGCGCCAGCAGCCGGCCAGCGGGGTCCTACGAGCAGTACTTC. The V call is TRBV4-1, the J call TRBJ2-7, with 7 bases aligning to TRBD2. This CDR3 comprises 14 residues. Trimming removed 4 bases from V and 1 base from J; junction bases left unmatched: 4. Germline V CDR1 and CDR2: MGHRA, YSYEKL.